This T cell receptor (beta chain) stems from a study of graft-versus-host responses after intestinal transplantation. On the study more broadly: Recipients across the board were started on anti-thymocyte globulin induction, then kept on tacrolimus and steroids for roughly 3 years. Overall study results and limits: Peak GvH clone levels in circulation were associated with early post-transplant HvG declines. The recipient marrow held GvH clones, and some of them showed up first in ileum or blood.

This clone was counted between two and nine times. Its target is unknown. Germline lookup yields CDR1 MNHEY and CDR2 SMNVEV (reference sequence). This CDR3 region has 14 residues. The V and J ends lost 2 bases and 0 bases respectively, with 8 bases between them. The method was immunoSEQ multiplex PCR; TCRdb's version includes in-frame clones alone and lacks a portion of them. The table includes about 4,500 clones, more than 70% detected once. From the graft tissue, intraepithelial and lamina propria lymphocytes were released through processing. The sequencing here drew on ileum tissue, taken around 340 days after intestinal transplantation. The rearrangement links TRBV27 to TRBJ2-7; D might be TRBD1 (6 bases). This clonotype originated in a human patient who received an intestinal transplant, so some T cells may come from the graft donor. This CDR3 is CASSLQGYSYEQYF. The CDR3, as DNA: TGTGCCAGCAGTTTACAGGGGTACTCCTACGAGCAGTACTTC.